This TCR beta chain was identified during a study of shared clonotypes between healthy human individuals. On the study more broadly: Three plates each covered CD4 naive and memory; CD8 naive two, CD8 memory one. Study outcomes and limitations: Compared with memory subsets, naive subsets generally had larger estimated richness. Non-shared clonotypes showed lower generation probabilities than clonotypes common to all four donors.

Every subset's genomic DNA went evenly onto several immunoSEQ plates. Using immunoSEQ multiplex PCR, the repertoire was profiled, and TCRdb retains in-frame clones only, with some absent. The sample has around 2.3 million clones, almost 96% seen once. A note on this clone: What it binds is unknown.

The CDR3 contains 14 residues. Germline loops: CDR1 SNHLY, CDR2 FYNNEI. Trimming removed 5 bases from V and 6 bases from J; junction bases left unmatched: 4. The sequence derives from a man aged 18 to 29 in good health. Sequencing used naive CD4+ T cells sorted from blood. Subset: CD45RA+ positively selected. The chain employs TRBV2 and TRBJ2-1; TRBD2 matches at 10 bases. CDR3 loop: CASSRTSGPNEQFF. The DNA of the CDR3 is TGTGCCAGCAGTAGGACTAGCGGCCCCAATGAGCAGTTCTTC.